The 30 T cell receptor beta chains given below trace back to one sample, sequenced in a study of cytomegalovirus exposure and HLA in healthy donors. It was with 60 Vbeta and 13 Jbeta primers that the PCR ran. This table comes from immunoSEQ multiplex PCR, and its TCRdb copy is limited to in-frame clones, with some not included. The sample records around 130,000 clones, about 76% being singletons. Material: PBMCs. The receptors originated from a man aged 40-49 years in good health and CMV-seropositive.

The chain recombines TRBV7-8 with TRBJ1-4, with 7 bases matching TRBD1. The CDR3 length is 14 residues. The J segment lost 8 bases and the V segment lost 1 base, leaving 4 bases of the junction unmatched. Per the germline V gene, CDR1 is SGHVS and CDR2 is FQNEAQ. CDR3 protein: CASSLVAGGEKLFF. CDR3 bases: TGTGCCAGCAGCTTAGTCGCAGGGGGGGAAAAACTGTTTTTT.

This chain uses TRBV6-1 with TRBJ1-4, with D possibly being TRBD1 (5 bases). Trimming took 4 bases from V and 7 from J, leaving 10 bases between them. The germline V gene has CDR1 MNHNS and CDR2 SASEGT. The CDR3 totals 13 residues. The DNA of the CDR3 is TGTGCCAGCAGTGTGGTCCAGGGTGAAAAACTGTTTTTT. Its protein is CASSVVQGEKLFF.

Note on this clone: Distinct nucleotide sequences in the sample also encode this CDR3. CDR3 sequence reads: CASSLRDRGTEAFF. Written as DNA, the CDR3 is TGTGCCAGCAGCCTCCGGGACAGGGGCACTGAAGCTTTCTTT. The rearrangement uses TRBV7-8 and TRBJ1-1; 10 bases are shared with TRBD1. CDR3 length equals 14 residues. The V and J ends lost 5 bases and 4 bases, in that order; junction bases with no gene match: 4. Germline assignment: CDR1 SGHVS and CDR2 FQNEAQ.

This sequence joins TRBV5-1 and TRBJ2-3, with 8 bases matching TRBD1. The CDR3 totals 14 residues. The trim removed 4 bases at V and 4 bases at J, leaving 5 bases unmatched. Germline V CDR1 and CDR2: SGHRS, YFSETQ. The chain's CDR3 is CASSQDRVADTQYF. DNA for the CDR3: TGCGCCAGCAGCCAGGACAGGGTCGCAGATACGCAGTATTTT.

CDR3 bases: TGTGCCAGCTCACCCGTGTTGGAAAGGACAGGGGATCCCGGGGAGCTGTTTTTT. This sequence encodes CASSPVLERTGDPGELFF. The chain carries TRBV18 and TRBJ2-2; 9 nucleotides agree with TRBD1. Trimming took 3 bases from V and 6 from J; bases not matched to a gene: 14. CDR3 size: 18 residues. CDR1 is KGHSH and CDR2 is LQKENI in the germline V gene.

This clone was found once. For the CDR3, the DNA is TGTGCCAGCAGCTCCTCCAGGGCTAACACAGATACGCAGTATTTT. Protein sequence: CASSSSRANTDTQYF. This chain links TRBV11-1 with TRBJ2-3; the D gene is possibly TRBD1 (5 bases). Germline lookup yields CDR1 SGHAT and CDR2 FQDESV (reference sequence). V was pared by 4 bases and J by 2 bases, with 13 bases between. The CDR3 extends over 15 amino acids.

There are a few counts of this clone. J is TRBJ1-2 and V is TRBV6-5, with 8 bases that match TRBD1. The junction had 4 bases not matched to a gene; V was cut back by 2 bases and J by 8 bases. From germline, CDR1 is MNHEY and CDR2 SVGAGI. There are 13 residues in the CDR3. DNA for the CDR3: TGTGCCAGCAGTTACACTGACAGGGGCGGCTACACCTTC. Translating gives CASSYTDRGGYTF.

The chain is built from TRBV7-2 and TRBJ2-1; 11 bases fit TRBD2. The ends lost 5 bases at V and 10 bases at J; junction bases unmatched: 10. The CDR3 runs to 15 residues. CDR1 is SGHTA, CDR2 FQGNSA, per germline. This chain's CDR3 is CASSRELAGGVEQFF. As DNA, the CDR3 is TGTGCCAGCAGCCGCGAGCTAGCGGGAGGCGTAGAGCAGTTCTTC.

This clone was detected only once. The rearrangement joins TRBV6-1 to TRBJ2-7; D is unresolved. The CDR3 extends over 12 amino acids. Trimming pared 6 bases from V and 4 bases from J, leaving 10 bases between. CDR1 is MNHNS and CDR2 is SASEGT in the germline V gene. This CDR3 reads CASRALGYEQYF. As DNA, the CDR3 is TGTGCCAGCAGGGCCCTCGGGTACGAGCAGTACTTC.

The chain uses TRBV18 and TRBJ1-4; D not certain. The CDR3 is 13 residues long. CDR1 is KGHSH, CDR2 LQKENI, per germline. V was cut by 4 bases and J by 2 bases, with 5 bases left in between. DNA of the CDR3: TGTGCCAGCTCACTCGTCACTAATGAAAAACTGTTTTTT. Residues: CASSLVTNEKLFF.

The CDR3 sequence: CASSQPGEYSPLHF. The CDR3 DNA is TGCGCCAGCAGTCAGCCAGGGGAATATTCACCCCTCCACTTT. J is TRBJ1-6 and V is TRBV23-1, with a possible D match to TRBD1 (6 bases). TRBV23-1 is marked as an open reading frame, function uncertain. This CDR3 is built from 14 residues. Trimming pared 3 bases from V and 8 bases from J, leaving 11 bases between.

J is TRBJ1-1 and V is TRBV7-2; D is perhaps TRBD1 (6 bases). Germline loops: CDR1 SGHTA, CDR2 FQGNSA. The CDR3 is 16 amino acids. With 6 bases removed from V and 0 bases from J, the gap between germline ends came to 17 bases. The CDR3 nucleotides read TGTGCCAGCAGGGATCAGACAGGAGAGATGAACACTGAAGCTTTCTTT. The encoded protein is CASRDQTGEMNTEAFF.

The J gene is TRBJ1-5, the V gene TRBV5-4; D is unclear. The CDR3 has 14 residues. Germline assignment: CDR1 SGHNT and CDR2 YYREEE (reference sequence). V was clipped by 1 base and J by 2 bases, with 7 bases between them. The CDR3 region has the DNA TGTGCCAGCAGCTTGTCCGGGGGCAATCAGCCCCAGCATTTT. Translated: CASSLSGGNQPQHF.

The rearrangement uses TRBV7-9 and TRBJ1-4, with D possibly matching TRBD1 (5 bases). CDR1 is SEHNR and CDR2 is FQNEAQ in the germline V gene (reference sequence). V was trimmed by 1 base and J by 5 bases, leaving 11 bases between them. The CDR3 length is 15 residues. The CDR3 loop reads CASSLDETGNEKLFF. The CDR3 DNA is TGTGCCAGCAGCTTAGATGAAACAGGAAATGAAAAACTGTTTTTT. Full variable domain (outside the CDR3, taken from reference TRBV7-9 and TRBJ1-4): DTGVSQNPRHKITKRGQNVTFRCDPISEHNRLYWYRQTLGQGPEFLTYFQNEAQLEKSRLLSDRFSAERPKGSFSTLEIQRTEQGDSAMYLCASSLDETGNEKLFFGSGTQLSVL.

This clone was counted a single time. The chain combines TRBV5-5 with TRBJ2-7; 12 nucleotides align to TRBD2. In germline, CDR1 is SGHKS, CDR2 YYEKEE (reference sequence). The V gene end was trimmed by 4 bases and the J gene end by 3 bases; junction bases not matched to a gene: 2. The CDR3 contains 14 residues. The CDR3 DNA reads as TGTGCCAGCAGCCAGACTAGCGGGAGCTACGAGCAGTACTTC. Protein product: CASSQTSGSYEQYF.

This chain connects TRBV11-2 to TRBJ2-7; 8 nucleotides agree with TRBD1. V lost 1 base, J lost 2 bases, and 1 base stayed unmatched. The germline CDR1 and CDR2 sequences are SGHAT and FQNNGV. The CDR3 extends over 14 amino acids. The CDR3 sequence: CASSLGTGPYEQYF. The CDR3 DNA reads as TGTGCCAGCAGCTTAGGGACAGGGCCCTACGAGCAGTACTTC.

This rearrangement joins TRBV2 to TRBJ2-5, with 7 positions matching TRBD2. Near its end, the DNA agrees better with TRBJ2-7, so the J call may be wrong. This CDR3 has 15 amino acids. Germline V lookup: CDR1 SNHLY, CDR2 FYNNEI. The CDR3 loop is CASSAGGSTSYEQYF. The CDR3 DNA reads as TGTGCCAGCAGTGCGGGCGGGAGTACCTCCTACGAGCAGTACTTC.

The V and J genes are TRBV5-4 and TRBJ2-7, with 9 bases aligning to TRBD1. J gave up 4 bases and V 2 bases, and 4 bases lay outside the gene matches. CDR1 is SGHNT and CDR2 is YYREEE in the germline V gene (reference sequence). This CDR3 is 14 amino acids long. CDR3 residues: CASSFRDREYEQYF. The CDR3 DNA follows: TGTGCCAGCAGCTTCCGGGACAGGGAATACGAGCAGTACTTC.

V is TRBV28 and J is TRBJ1-1, with 11 nucleotides matching TRBD1. V trimming: 5 bases; J trimming: 6 bases; junction bases outside the gene matches: 8. CDR3 length equals 15 residues. Germline V CDR1 and CDR2: MDHEN, SYDVKM. DNA for the CDR3: TGTGCCAGCAGTGGGACAGGGGGATTGGGCGCTGAAGCTTTCTTT. Residues: CASSGTGGLGAEAFF.

The V gene is TRBV5-1, the J gene TRBJ1-2; no reliable D call. V lost 0 bases to trimming and J lost 2 bases, with 8 bases between them. Germline assignment: CDR1 SGHRS and CDR2 YFSETQ. This CDR3 contains 14 residues. In nucleotides, the CDR3 is TGCGCCAGCAGCTTGGCCGCAGGCAACTATGGCTACACCTTC. Translation: CASSLAAGNYGYTF.

The V and J genes are TRBV27 and TRBJ2-7, with D possibly being TRBD2 (7 bases). Germline lookup yields CDR1 MNHEY and CDR2 SMNVEV (reference sequence). V gave up 2 bases and J gave up 2 bases, with 19 bases separating them. This CDR3 is 17 amino acids long. CDR3 sequence reads: CASSLRGRSGGAYEQYF. As DNA, the CDR3 is TGTGCCAGCAGTTTAAGGGGGAGGAGTGGGGGGGCCTACGAGCAGTACTTC.

This clone was observed a handful of times. The chain combines TRBV28 with TRBJ1-5; no clear D gene. Between the trimmed V and J ends, which lost 7 bases and 5 bases, there was a span of 12 bases. CDR1 is MDHEN, CDR2 SYDVKM, per germline. There are 13 residues in the CDR3. CDR3: CASKPGIDQPQHF. CDR3 coding DNA: TGTGCCAGCAAGCCGGGAATCGATCAGCCCCAGCATTTT.

This rearrangement joins TRBV27 to TRBJ2-1; 8 bases line up with TRBD2. Trimming took 4 bases from V and 2 from J; bases not matched to a gene: 7. There are 16 residues in the CDR3. The germline gives CDR1 MNHEY, CDR2 SMNVEV (reference sequence). CDR3 DNA sequence: TGTGCCAGCAGTTCGGCAGCGGGGGTGACCTACAATGAGCAGTTCTTC. It yields the protein CASSSAAGVTYNEQFF.

The chain couples TRBV11-3 to TRBJ2-7, with TRBD2 matching 11 bases. After removal of 1 base from V and 2 bases from J, the junction contained 4 bases not matched to a gene. The CDR3 covers 16 residues. Germline loops: CDR1 SGHNT, CDR2 YENEEA. CDR3 sequence (DNA): TGTGCCAGCAGCTTAGCCGCGGGACTAGCGGCCTACGAGCAGTACTTC. Its protein product is CASSLAAGLAAYEQYF.

This chain uses TRBV27 with TRBJ1-2; no firm D call. CDR1 MNHEY and CDR2 SMNVEV come from the germline V gene (reference sequence). The V gene lost 7 bases and the J gene lost 2 bases, with 17 bases spanning the gap. The CDR3 has 15 residues. Here the CDR3 DNA reads TGTGCCAGCATGGTAACCTCAGGCGGGAACTATGGCTACACCTTC. As protein: CASMVTSGGNYGYTF.

The V call is TRBV25-1, the J call TRBJ1-4; the match to TRBD1 covers 9 bases. The CDR3 is 15 residues long. Germline lookup yields CDR1 MGHDK and CDR2 SYGVNS. The ends lost 1 base at V and 10 bases at J; junction bases unmatched: 7. The CDR3: CASSESGQGRGKLFF. CDR3 coding DNA: TGTGCCAGCAGTGAATCGGGACAGGGAAGGGGAAAACTGTTTTTT.

The chain has TRBV12-5 and TRBJ2-1; 9 nucleotides line up with TRBD1. J lost 0 bases, V lost 3 bases, and 6 bases had no gene match. The CDR3 runs to 17 residues. CDR1 and CDR2 from the germline V gene are LGHNT and FRNRAP. CDR3 bases: TGTGCTAGTGGTTTCAACCCGGGACAGGGCTCCTACAATGAGCAGTTCTTC. Encoded protein: CASGFNPGQGSYNEQFF. The full variable domain, with the rest looked up from reference TRBV12-5 and TRBJ2-1, is DARVTQTPRHKVTEMGQEVTMRCQPILGHNTVFWYRQTMMQGLELLAYFRNRAPLDDSGMPKDRFSAEMPDATLATLKIQPSEPRDSAVYFCASGFNPGQGSYNEQFFGPGTRLTVL.

This clone was seen only a few times. The J gene is TRBJ2-7, the V gene TRBV11-3; D not resolved. V dropped 1 base and J dropped 1 base, with 5 bases sitting between them. The CDR3 is made up of 13 amino acids. Germline loops: CDR1 SGHNT, CDR2 YENEEA. As DNA, the CDR3 is TGTGCCAGCAGCTTAGCTGAGTCCTACGAGCAGTACTTC. Translating it yields CASSLAESYEQYF. Variable domain in full (rest from reference TRBV11-3 and TRBJ2-7): EAGVVQSPRYKIIEKKQPVAFWCNPISGHNTLYWYLQNLGQGPELLIRYENEEAVDDSQLPKDRFSAERLKGVDSTLKIQPAELGDSAVYLCASSLAESYEQYFGPGTRLTVT.

This clone was recorded a few times. The CDR3 sequence: CASTQRRGNQETQYF. CDR3 DNA sequence: TGTGCCAGCACCCAACGGAGGGGCAACCAAGAGACCCAGTACTTC. The rearrangement uses TRBV27 and TRBJ2-5; D perhaps matches TRBD2 (6 bases). Germline V gene data show CDR1 as MNHEY and CDR2 as SMNVEV (reference sequence). CDR3 length: 15 residues. V was cut by 7 bases and J by 0 bases, with 15 bases left in between.

The V call is TRBV5-6, the J call TRBJ1-1; 12 nucleotides align to TRBD1. Trimming at V came to 2 bases and at J to 11 bases, leaving 4 bases not matched to a gene. This CDR3 contains 13 residues. From germline, CDR1 is SGHDT and CDR2 YYEEEE. Here the CDR3 DNA reads TGTGCCAGCAGCTTAGGGACAGGGGGCTTCGCTTTCTTT. Translating gives CASSLGTGGFAFF.